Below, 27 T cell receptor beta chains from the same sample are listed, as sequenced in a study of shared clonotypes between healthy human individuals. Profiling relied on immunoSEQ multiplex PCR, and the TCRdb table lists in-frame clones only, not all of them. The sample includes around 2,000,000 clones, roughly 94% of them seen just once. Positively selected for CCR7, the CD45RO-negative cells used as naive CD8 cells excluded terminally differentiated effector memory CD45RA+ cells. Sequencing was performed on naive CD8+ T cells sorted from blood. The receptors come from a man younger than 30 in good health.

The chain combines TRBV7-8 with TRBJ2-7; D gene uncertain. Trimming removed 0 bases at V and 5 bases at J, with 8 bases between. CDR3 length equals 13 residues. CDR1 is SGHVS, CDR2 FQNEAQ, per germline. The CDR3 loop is CASSLAGGDEQYF. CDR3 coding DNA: TGTGCCAGCAGCTTAGCGGGCGGAGACGAGCAGTACTTC.

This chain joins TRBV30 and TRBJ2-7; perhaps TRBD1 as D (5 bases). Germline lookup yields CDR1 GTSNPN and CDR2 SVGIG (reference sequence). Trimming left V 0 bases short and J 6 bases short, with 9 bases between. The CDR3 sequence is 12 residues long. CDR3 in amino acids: CAWSVGVPEQYF. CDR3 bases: TGTGCCTGGAGTGTAGGGGTTCCCGAGCAGTACTTC.

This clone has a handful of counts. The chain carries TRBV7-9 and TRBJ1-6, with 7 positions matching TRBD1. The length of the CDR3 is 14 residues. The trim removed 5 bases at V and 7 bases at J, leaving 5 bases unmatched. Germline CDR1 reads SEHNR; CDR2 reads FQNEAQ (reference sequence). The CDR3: CASSPGQRNSPLHF. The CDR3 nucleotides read TGTGCCAGCAGCCCGGGACAGAGAAATTCACCCCTCCACTTT.

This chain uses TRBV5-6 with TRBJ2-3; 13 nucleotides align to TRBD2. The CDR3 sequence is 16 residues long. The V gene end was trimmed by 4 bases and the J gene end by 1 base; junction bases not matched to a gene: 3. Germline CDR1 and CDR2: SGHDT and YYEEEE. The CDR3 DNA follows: TGTGCCAGCAGCCCAACTAGCGGGGGGGGCACAGATACGCAGTATTTT. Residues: CASSPTSGGGTDTQYF.

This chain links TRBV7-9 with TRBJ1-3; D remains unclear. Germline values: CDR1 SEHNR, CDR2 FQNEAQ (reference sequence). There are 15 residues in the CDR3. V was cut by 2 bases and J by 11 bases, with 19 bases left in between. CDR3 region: CASSLYMGQADPIYF. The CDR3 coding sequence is TGTGCCAGCAGCTTATACATGGGTCAGGCAGACCCCATATATTTT.

The CDR3 sequence: CASSSWGIGQGANEQYF. CDR3 sequence (DNA): TGCGCCAGCAGCTCCTGGGGTATAGGACAGGGGGCCAACGAGCAGTACTTC. The rearrangement joins TRBV5-1 to TRBJ2-7, with TRBD1 matching over 11 bases. The J segment lost 5 bases and the V segment lost 3 bases, leaving 13 bases of the junction unmatched. The CDR3 runs 17 residues. Germline values: CDR1 SGHRS, CDR2 YFSETQ. Complete variable domain (other parts from reference TRBV5-1 and TRBJ2-7): KAGVTQTPRYLIKTRGQQVTLSCSPISGHRSVSWYQQTPGQGLQFLFEYFSETQRNKGNFPGRFSGRQFSNSRSEMNVSTLELGDSALYLCASSSWGIGQGANEQYFGPGTRLTVT.

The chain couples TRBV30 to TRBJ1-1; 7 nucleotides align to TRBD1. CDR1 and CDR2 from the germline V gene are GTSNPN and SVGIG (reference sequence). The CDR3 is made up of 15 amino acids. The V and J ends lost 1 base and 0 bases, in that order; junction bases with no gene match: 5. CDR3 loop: CAWSGGTAMNTEAFF. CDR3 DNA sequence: TGTGCCTGGAGTGGGGGGACAGCCATGAACACTGAAGCTTTCTTT.

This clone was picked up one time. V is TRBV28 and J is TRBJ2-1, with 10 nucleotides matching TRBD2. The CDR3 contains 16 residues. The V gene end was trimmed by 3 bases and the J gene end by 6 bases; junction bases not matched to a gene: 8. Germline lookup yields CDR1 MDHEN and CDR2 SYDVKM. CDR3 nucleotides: TGTGCCAGCAGTTTTCGACTAGCGGGTGGTCTCAATGAGCAGTTCTTC. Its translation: CASSFRLAGGLNEQFF.

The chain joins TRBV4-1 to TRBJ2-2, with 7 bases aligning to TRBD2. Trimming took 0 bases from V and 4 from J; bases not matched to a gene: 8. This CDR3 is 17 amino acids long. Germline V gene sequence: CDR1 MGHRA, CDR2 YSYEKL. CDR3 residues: CASSQDQLAVFTGELFF. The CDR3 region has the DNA TGCGCCAGCAGCCAAGATCAGCTAGCGGTATTCACCGGGGAGCTGTTTTTT.

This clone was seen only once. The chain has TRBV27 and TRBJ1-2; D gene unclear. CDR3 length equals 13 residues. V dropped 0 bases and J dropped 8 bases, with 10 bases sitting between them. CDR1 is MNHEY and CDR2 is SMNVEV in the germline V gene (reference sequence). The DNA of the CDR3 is TGTGCCAGCAGTTTATCGTTGCGTACAGGCTACACCTTC. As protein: CASSLSLRTGYTF.

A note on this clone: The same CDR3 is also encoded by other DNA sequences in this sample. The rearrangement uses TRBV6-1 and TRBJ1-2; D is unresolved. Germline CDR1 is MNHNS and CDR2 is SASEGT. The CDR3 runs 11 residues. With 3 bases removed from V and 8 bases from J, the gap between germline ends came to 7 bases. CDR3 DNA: TGTGCCAGCAGTGAGGGCAACGGCTACACCTTC. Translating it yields CASSEGNGYTF.

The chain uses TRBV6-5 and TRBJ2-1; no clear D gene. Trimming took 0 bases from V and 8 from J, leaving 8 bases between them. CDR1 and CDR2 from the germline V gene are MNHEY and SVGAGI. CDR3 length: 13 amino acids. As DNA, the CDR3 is TGTGCCAGCAGTTACTCGCTCCAGTATGAGCAGTTCTTC. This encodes CASSYSLQYEQFF.

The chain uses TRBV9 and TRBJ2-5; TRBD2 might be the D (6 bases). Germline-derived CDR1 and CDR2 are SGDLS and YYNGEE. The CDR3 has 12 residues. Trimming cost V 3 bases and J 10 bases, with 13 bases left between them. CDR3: CASSGGTGDQYF. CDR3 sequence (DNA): TGTGCCAGCAGCGGGGGTACGGGGGACCAGTACTTC.

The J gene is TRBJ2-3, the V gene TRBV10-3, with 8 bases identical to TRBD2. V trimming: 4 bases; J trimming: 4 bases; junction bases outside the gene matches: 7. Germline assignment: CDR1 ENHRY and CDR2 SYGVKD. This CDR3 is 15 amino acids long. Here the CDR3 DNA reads TGTGCCATCAGTGTGGGGACTAGTATCGCAGATACGCAGTATTTT. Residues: CAISVGTSIADTQYF.

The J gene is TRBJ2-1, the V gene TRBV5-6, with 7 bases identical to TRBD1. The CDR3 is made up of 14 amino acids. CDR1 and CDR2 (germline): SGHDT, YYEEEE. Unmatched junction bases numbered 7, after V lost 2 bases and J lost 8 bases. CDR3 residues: CASSFMTGLDEQFF. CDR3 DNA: TGTGCCAGCAGCTTCATGACAGGGCTGGATGAGCAGTTCTTC.

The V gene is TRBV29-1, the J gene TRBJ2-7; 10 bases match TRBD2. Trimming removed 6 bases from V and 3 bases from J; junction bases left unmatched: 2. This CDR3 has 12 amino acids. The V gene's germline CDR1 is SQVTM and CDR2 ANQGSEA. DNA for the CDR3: TGCAGCGTACTAGCGGGGCTCTACGAGCAGTACTTC. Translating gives CSVLAGLYEQYF.

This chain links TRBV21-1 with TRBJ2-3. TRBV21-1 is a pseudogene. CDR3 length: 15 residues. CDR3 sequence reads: CASSKWAERADTQYF. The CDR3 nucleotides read TGTGCCAGCAGCAAATGGGCCGAACGGGCAGATACGCAGTATTTT.

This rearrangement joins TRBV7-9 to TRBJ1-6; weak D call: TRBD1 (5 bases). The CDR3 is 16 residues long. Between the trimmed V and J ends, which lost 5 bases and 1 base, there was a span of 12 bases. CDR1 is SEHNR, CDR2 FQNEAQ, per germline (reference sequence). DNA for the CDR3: TGTGCCAGCAGCATCGGGTGGGGGTCCTATAATTCACCCCTCCACTTT. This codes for CASSIGWGSYNSPLHF.

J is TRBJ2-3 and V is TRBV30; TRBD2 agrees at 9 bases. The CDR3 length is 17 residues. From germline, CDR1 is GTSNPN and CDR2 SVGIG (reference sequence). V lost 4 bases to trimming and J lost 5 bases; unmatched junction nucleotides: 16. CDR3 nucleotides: TGTGCCTGGACCCCCATAGCGGGAGTTGTCTCGGTAGATACGCAGTATTTT. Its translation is CAWTPIAGVVSVDTQYF. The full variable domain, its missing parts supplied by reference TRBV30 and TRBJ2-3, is SQTIHQWPATLVQPVGSPLSLECTVEGTSNPNLYWYRQAAGRGLQLLFYSVGIGQISSEVPQNLSASRPQDRQFILSSKKLLLSDSGFYLCAWTPIAGVVSVDTQYFGPGTRLTVL.

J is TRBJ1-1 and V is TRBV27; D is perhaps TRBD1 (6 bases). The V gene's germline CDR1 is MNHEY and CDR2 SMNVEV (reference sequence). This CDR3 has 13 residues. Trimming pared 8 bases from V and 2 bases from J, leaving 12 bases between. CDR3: CASGGQLNTEAFF. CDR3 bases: TGTGCCAGCGGAGGACAGCTAAACACTGAAGCTTTCTTT.

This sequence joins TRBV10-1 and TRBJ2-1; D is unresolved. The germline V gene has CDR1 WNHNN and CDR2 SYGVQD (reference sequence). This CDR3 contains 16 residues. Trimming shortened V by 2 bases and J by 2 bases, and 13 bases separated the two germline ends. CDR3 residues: CASSESRASPYNEQFF. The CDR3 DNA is TGCGCCAGCAGTGAGAGCCGGGCGTCCCCCTACAATGAGCAGTTCTTC.

This CDR3 reads CSSIDGLYQETQYF. The DNA for the CDR3 is TGCAGCTCAATCGACGGGCTCTACCAAGAGACCCAGTACTTC. This rearrangement joins TRBV29-1 to TRBJ2-5, with D unresolved. V was shortened by 8 bases and J by 0 bases, with 16 bases between the two germline ends. Germline V gene lookup returns CDR1 SQVTM and CDR2 ANQGSEA. The CDR3 runs 14 residues.

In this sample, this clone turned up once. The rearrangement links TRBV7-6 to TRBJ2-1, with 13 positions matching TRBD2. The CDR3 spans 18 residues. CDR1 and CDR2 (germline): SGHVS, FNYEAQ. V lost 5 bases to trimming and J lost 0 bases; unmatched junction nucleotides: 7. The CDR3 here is CASSPGTSGEGSYNEQFF. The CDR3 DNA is TGTGCCAGCAGCCCTGGGACTAGCGGGGAGGGCTCCTACAATGAGCAGTTCTTC.

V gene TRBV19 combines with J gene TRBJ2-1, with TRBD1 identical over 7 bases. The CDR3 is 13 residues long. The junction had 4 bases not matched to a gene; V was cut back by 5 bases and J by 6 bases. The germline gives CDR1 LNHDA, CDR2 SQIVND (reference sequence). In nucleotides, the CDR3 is TGTGCCAGTAGTTGGGACAGCTTCAATGAGCAGTTCTTC. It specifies CASSWDSFNEQFF. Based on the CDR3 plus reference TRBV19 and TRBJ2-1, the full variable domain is DGGITQSPKYLFRKEGQNVTLSCEQNLNHDAMYWYRQDPGQGLRLIYYSQIVNDFQKGDIAEGYSVSREKKESFPLTVTSAQKNPTAFYLCASSWDSFNEQFFGPGTRLTVL.

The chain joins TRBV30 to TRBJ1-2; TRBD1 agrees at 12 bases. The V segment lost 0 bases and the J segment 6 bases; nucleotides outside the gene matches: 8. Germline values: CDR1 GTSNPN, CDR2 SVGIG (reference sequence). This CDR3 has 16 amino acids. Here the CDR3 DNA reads TGTGCCTGGAGTGTACGGGGGGACAGGGGGCCCCATGGCTACACCTTC. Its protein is CAWSVRGDRGPHGYTF.

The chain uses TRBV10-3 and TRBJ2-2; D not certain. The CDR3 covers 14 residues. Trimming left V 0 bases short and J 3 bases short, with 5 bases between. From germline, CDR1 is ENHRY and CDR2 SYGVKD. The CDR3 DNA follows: TGTGCCATCAGTGAGTCTGGGGACACCGGGGAGCTGTTTTTT. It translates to CAISESGDTGELFF.

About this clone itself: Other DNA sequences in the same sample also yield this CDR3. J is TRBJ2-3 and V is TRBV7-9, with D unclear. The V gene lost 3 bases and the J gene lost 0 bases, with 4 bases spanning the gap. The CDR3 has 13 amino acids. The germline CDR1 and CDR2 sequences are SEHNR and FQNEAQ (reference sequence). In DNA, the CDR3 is TGTGCCAGCAGCTTCGGAAGCACAGATACGCAGTATTTT. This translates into CASSFGSTDTQYF.